This T cell receptor beta chain was obtained from a study of Graves' ophthalmopathy and Graves' hyperthyroidism. This CDR3 has 13 residues. The V gene's germline CDR1 is SEHNR and CDR2 FQNEAQ (reference sequence). Between the trimmed V and J ends, which lost 0 bases and 5 bases, there was a span of 7 bases. This clonotype showed up many times. Researchers took RNA transcripts and amplified TCR beta CDR3 regions from them. An opening RT-PCR round employed HTBI primers and preceded a second-round multiplex PCR. Each CDR3 protein gets one entry after TCRdb re-called the multiplex PCR reads with MiXCR. The sample shows about 620,000 distinct CDR3 sequences, approximately 21% of them seen only once.

The chain couples TRBV7-9 to TRBJ1-1, with no clear D. This TCR was sampled from a woman between 18 and 29 years old with stable Graves' hyperthyroidism. Some clones in this sample may be carry-over from other donors' samples. The sequencing input was peripheral blood. The CDR3 DNA is TGTGCCAGCAGCTTAGCGGAAGGGACTGAAGCTTTCTTT. This gives the protein CASSLAEGTEAFF.